This passage covers 13 T cell receptor beta chains from one sample sequenced in a study of cytomegalovirus exposure and HLA in healthy donors. Here immunoSEQ multiplex PCR was the method, and the copy in TCRdb shows in-frame clones only, minus some. This table holds over 120,000 clones, around 93% found once. The sample comprised PBMCs. These receptors all come from a man younger than 35 in good health and CMV-seropositive.

V usage is TRBV28 and J usage is TRBJ2-6; a weak D match, TRBD2 (6 bases). Germline CDR1 reads MDHEN; CDR2 reads SYDVKM. Trimming left V 6 bases short and J 2 bases short, with 20 bases between. The CDR3 length is 18 residues. Written as DNA, the CDR3 is TGTGCCAGCAGCCCAGCGGGTTACGGATCCCCTGGGGCCAACGTCCTGACTTTC. Its translation: CASSPAGYGSPGANVLTF.

This chain uses TRBV27 with TRBJ2-3; 7 nucleotides line up with TRBD1. The CDR3 is 15 residues long. Germline V CDR1 and CDR2: MNHEY, SMNVEV (reference sequence). The trim removed 5 bases at V and 2 bases at J, leaving 7 bases unmatched. CDR3 sequence: CASSPWDRFTDTQYF. The DNA for the CDR3 is TGTGCCAGCAGTCCTTGGGACAGATTCACAGATACGCAGTATTTT.

This clone showed up just once. This sequence joins TRBV5-1 and TRBJ2-1; 10 bases map to TRBD2. There are 14 residues in the CDR3. Losses at the gene ends were 4 bases for V and 7 bases for J; bases not matched to a gene: 5. From germline, CDR1 is SGHRS and CDR2 YFSETQ. CDR3 DNA sequence: TGCGCCAGCAGCCCTAGCGGGAGTCGGAATGAGCAGTTCTTC. It is translated as CASSPSGSRNEQFF.

This clone has a single count. V and J are TRBV7-9 and TRBJ1-2, with a tentative D call TRBD1 (6 bases). Trimming stripped 7 bases from V and 6 bases from J, with 18 bases between. The germline V gene encodes CDR1 SEHNR and CDR2 FQNEAQ (reference sequence). The CDR3 spans 14 residues. CDR3 DNA: TGTGCCAGCACCCGGGGTGGGGGCTTTAATGGCTACACCTTC. Its translation is CASTRGGGFNGYTF. The variable domain in full, completed from reference TRBV7-9 and TRBJ1-2, reads DTGVSQNPRHKITKRGQNVTFRCDPISEHNRLYWYRQTLGQGPEFLTYFQNEAQLEKSRLLSDRFSAERPKGSFSTLEIQRTEQGDSAMYLCASTRGGGFNGYTFGSGTRLTVV.

The chain couples TRBV7-7 to TRBJ2-7, with D possibly being TRBD1 (5 bases). The CDR3 has 14 amino acids. V lost 0 bases, J lost 0 bases, and 6 bases lay in between. Germline CDR1 reads SSHAT; CDR2 reads FNYEAQ (reference sequence). CDR3 sequence reads: CASSLAQDSYEQYF. The CDR3 bases are TGTGCCAGCAGCTTAGCACAGGACTCCTACGAGCAGTACTTC.

This CDR3 is CASSEILGPKLFF. CDR3 sequence (DNA): TGTGCCAGCAGTGAAATTTTGGGCCCAAAACTGTTTTTT. The gene calls are TRBV2 and TRBJ1-4; D remains ambiguous. Germline V gives CDR1 SNHLY, CDR2 FYNNEI. The ends were cut back, 2 bases at V and 10 bases at J, with 11 bases in the middle. The CDR3 spans 13 residues.

J is TRBJ2-7 and V is TRBV27, with TRBD2 matching 15 bases. Germline CDR1 reads MNHEY; CDR2 reads SMNVEV (reference sequence). The CDR3 extends over 15 amino acids. J lost 3 bases, V lost 9 bases, and 6 bases had no gene match. In DNA, the CDR3 is TGTGCCAGTTACGGACTAGCGGGGGGGGGCTACGAGCAGTACTTC. Translating gives CASYGLAGGGYEQYF.

The chain carries TRBV7-9 and TRBJ2-1, with a weak D call TRBD1 (5 bases). The CDR3 is made up of 15 amino acids. Germline CDR1 SEHNR, CDR2 FQNEAQ (reference sequence). Trimming left V 3 bases short and J 10 bases short, with 19 bases between. The CDR3 DNA follows: TGTGCCAGCAGCTTGGGGCGAGCCCTAACAATGGAGCAGTTCTTC. This translates into CASSLGRALTMEQFF.

In its sample, this clone was seen once. This chain connects TRBV9 to TRBJ1-5, with 8 bases identical to TRBD1. This CDR3 is 13 amino acids long. Unmatched junction bases numbered 3, after V lost 3 bases and J lost 7 bases. CDR1 and CDR2 (germline): SGDLS, YYNGEE. In DNA, the CDR3 is TGTGCCAGCAGCGCACAGGGGGGCCAGCCCCAGCATTTT. Translated: CASSAQGGQPQHF.

The chain combines TRBV5-1 with TRBJ2-3; TRBD2 agrees at 9 bases. The germline CDR1 and CDR2 sequences are SGHRS and YFSETQ. V lost 1 base and J lost 3; bases outside the gene matches: 6. The CDR3 length is 16 residues. The chain's CDR3 is CASSLTGGRETDTQYF. CDR3 in DNA: TGCGCCAGCAGCTTGACAGGCGGGAGGGAAACAGATACGCAGTATTTT.

The chain carries TRBV7-6 and TRBJ1-1, with D possibly matching TRBD1 (5 bases). The germline V gene encodes CDR1 SGHVS and CDR2 FNYEAQ. V was pared by 5 bases and J by 0 bases, with 10 bases between. The CDR3 runs to 14 residues. CDR3 nucleotide sequence: TGTGCCAGCAGCGATGACAGCCTGAACACTGAAGCTTTCTTT. It codes for CASSDDSLNTEAFF.

The chain employs TRBV6-1 and TRBJ1-5; D remains unclear. The CDR3 length is 14 residues. V lost 4 bases and J 9 bases, leaving 16 bases between the germline ends. The germline CDR1 and CDR2 sequences are MNHNS and SASEGT. CDR3 protein: CASSVRRQVLPQHF. The CDR3 nucleotides read TGTGCCAGCAGTGTTCGACGTCAGGTACTGCCCCAGCATTTT.

The rearrangement joins TRBV19 to TRBJ2-1; a weak D match, TRBD1 (5 bases). This CDR3 region has 17 residues. Trimming left V 3 bases short and J 0 bases short, with 15 bases between. Germline V gives CDR1 LNHDA, CDR2 SQIVND (reference sequence). CDR3 DNA sequence: TGTGCCAGTAGTATCATGACAGCCGCAAGCTCCTACAATGAGCAGTTCTTC. Protein product: CASSIMTAASSYNEQFF.